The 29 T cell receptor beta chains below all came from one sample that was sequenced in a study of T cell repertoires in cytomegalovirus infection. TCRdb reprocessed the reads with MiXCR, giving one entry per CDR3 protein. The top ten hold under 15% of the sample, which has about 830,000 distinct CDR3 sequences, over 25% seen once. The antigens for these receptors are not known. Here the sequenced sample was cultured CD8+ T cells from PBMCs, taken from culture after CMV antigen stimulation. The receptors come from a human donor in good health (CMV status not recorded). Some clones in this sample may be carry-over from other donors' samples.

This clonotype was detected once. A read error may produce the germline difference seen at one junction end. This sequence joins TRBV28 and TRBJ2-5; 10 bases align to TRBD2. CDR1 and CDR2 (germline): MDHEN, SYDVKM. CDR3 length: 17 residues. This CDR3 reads CASSLTNSGGVGETRYF. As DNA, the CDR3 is TGTGCCAGCAGTCTGACTAACAGCGGGGGGGTGGGAGAGACCCGGTACTTC.

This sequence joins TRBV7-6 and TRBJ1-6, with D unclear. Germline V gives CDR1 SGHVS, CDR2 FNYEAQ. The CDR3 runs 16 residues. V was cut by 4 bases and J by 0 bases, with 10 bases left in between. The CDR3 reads CASSSDLSSYNSPLHF. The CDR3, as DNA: TGTGCCAGCAGCTCCGACCTGAGCTCCTATAATTCACCCCTCCACTTT. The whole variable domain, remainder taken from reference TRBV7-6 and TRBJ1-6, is GAGVSQSPRYKVTKRGQDVALRCDPISGHVSLYWYRQALGQGPEFLTYFNYEAQQDKSGLPNDRFSAERPEGSISTLTIQRTEQRDSAMYRCASSSDLSSYNSPLHFGNGTRLTVT.

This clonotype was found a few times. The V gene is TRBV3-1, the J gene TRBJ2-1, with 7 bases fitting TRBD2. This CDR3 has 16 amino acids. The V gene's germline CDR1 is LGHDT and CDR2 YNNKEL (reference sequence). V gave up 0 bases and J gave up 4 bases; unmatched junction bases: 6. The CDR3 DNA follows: TGTGCCAGCAGCCAAGATCCCTGGCGGGAGTACAATGAGCAGTTCTTC. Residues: CASSQDPWREYNEQFF.

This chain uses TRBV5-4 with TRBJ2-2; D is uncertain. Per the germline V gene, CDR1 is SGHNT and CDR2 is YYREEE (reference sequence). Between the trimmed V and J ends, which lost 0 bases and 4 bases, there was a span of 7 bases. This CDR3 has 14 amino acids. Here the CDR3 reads CASSLAKVTGELFF. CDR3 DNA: TGTGCCAGCAGCTTGGCAAAAGTCACCGGGGAGCTGTTTTTT.

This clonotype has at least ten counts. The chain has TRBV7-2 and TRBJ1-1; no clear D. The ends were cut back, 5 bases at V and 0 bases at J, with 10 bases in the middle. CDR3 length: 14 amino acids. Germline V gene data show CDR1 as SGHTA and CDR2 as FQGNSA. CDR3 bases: TGTGCCAGCAGCCCCCGTTACATGAACACTGAAGCTTTCTTT. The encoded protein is CASSPRYMNTEAFF.

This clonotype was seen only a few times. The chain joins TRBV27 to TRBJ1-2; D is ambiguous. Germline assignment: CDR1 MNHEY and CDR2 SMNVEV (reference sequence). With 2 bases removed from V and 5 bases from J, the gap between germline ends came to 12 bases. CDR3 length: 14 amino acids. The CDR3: CASSLAGSSYGYTF. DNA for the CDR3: TGTGCCAGCAGTTTAGCTGGGAGTTCGTATGGCTACACCTTC.

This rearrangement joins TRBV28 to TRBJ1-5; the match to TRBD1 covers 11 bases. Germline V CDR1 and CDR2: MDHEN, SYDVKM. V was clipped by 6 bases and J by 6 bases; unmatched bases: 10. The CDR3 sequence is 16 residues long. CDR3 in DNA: TGTGCCAGCAGACCATCACCGGGACAGGGGGTTCAGCCCCAGCATTTT. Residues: CASRPSPGQGVQPQHF.

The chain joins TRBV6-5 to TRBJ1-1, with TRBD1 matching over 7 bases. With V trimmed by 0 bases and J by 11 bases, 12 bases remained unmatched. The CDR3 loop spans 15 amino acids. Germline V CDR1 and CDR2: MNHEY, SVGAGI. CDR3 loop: CASSYSGTPLTGAFF. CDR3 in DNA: TGTGCCAGCAGTTACTCGGGGACCCCATTGACAGGGGCTTTCTTT.

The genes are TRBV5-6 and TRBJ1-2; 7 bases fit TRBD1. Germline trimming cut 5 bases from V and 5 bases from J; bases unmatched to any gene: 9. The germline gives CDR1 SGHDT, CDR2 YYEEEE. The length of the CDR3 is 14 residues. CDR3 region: CASSFTGEIYGYTF. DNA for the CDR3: TGTGCCAGCAGTTTTACAGGGGAAATTTATGGCTACACCTTC.

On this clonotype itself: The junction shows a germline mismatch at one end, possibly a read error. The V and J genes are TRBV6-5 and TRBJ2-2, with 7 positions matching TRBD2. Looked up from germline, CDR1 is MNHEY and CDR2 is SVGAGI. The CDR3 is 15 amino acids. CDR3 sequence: CVSSYSGGSAGELFF. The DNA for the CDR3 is TGTGTCAGCAGTTACTCGGGGGGTAGCGCCGGGGAGCTGTTTTTT.

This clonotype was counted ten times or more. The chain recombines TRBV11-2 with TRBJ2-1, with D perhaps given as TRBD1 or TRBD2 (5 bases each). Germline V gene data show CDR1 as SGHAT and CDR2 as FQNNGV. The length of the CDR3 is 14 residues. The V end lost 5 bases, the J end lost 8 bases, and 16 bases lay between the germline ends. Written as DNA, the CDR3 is TGTGCCAGCAGCACCGGGACCCCCGGACATGAGCAGTTCTTC. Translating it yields CASSTGTPGHEQFF.

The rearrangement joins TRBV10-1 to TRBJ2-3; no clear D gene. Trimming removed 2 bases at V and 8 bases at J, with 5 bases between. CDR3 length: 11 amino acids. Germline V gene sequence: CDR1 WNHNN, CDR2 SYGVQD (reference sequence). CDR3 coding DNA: TGCGCCAGCAGTGAGACGATTACGCAGTATTTT. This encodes CASSETITQYF.

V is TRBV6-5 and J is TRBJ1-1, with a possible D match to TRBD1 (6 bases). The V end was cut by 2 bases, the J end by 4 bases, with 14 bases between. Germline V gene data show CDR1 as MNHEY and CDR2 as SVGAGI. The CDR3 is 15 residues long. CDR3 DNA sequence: TGTGCCAGCAGTTACGAAGGGGGATGGATCACTGAAGCTTTCTTT. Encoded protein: CASSYEGGWITEAFF.

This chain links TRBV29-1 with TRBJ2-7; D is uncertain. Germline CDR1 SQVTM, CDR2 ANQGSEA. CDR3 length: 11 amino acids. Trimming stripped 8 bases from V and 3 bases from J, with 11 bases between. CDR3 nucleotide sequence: TGCAGCATTAGACACAGCTACGAGCAGTACTTC. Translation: CSIRHSYEQYF.

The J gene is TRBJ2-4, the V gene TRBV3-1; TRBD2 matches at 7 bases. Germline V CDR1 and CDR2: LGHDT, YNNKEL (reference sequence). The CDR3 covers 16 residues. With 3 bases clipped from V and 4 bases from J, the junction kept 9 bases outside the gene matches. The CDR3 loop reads CASSQTVGGWKNIQYF. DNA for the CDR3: TGTGCCAGCAGCCAGACGGTGGGGGGGTGGAAAAACATTCAGTACTTC.

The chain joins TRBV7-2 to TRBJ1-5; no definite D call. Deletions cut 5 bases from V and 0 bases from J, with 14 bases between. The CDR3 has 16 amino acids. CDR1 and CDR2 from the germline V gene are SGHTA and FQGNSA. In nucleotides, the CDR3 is TGTGCCAGCAGCCCAGGTATGGGTTATAGCAATCAGCCCCAGCATTTT. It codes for CASSPGMGYSNQPQHF.

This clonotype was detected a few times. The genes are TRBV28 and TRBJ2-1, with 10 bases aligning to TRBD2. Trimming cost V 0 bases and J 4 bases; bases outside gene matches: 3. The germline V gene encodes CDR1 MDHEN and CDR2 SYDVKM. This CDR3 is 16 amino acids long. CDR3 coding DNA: TGTGCCAGCAGTTTATGGAGCGGGGGGGGGTACAATGAGCAGTTCTTC. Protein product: CASSLWSGGGYNEQFF.

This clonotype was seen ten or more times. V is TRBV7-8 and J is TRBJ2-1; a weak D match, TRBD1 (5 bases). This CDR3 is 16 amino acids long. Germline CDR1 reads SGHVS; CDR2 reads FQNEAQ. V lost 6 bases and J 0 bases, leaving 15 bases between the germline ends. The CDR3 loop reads CASSLIWGDSYNEQFF. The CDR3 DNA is TGTGCCAGCAGTCTCATATGGGGCGACTCCTACAATGAGCAGTTCTTC.

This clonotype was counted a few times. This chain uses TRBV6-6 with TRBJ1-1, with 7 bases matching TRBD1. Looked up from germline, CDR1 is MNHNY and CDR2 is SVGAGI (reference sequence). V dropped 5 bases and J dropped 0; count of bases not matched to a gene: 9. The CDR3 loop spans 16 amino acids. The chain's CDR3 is CASSPRGQLMNTEAFF. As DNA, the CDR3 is TGTGCCAGCAGTCCGAGGGGACAGCTTATGAACACTGAAGCTTTCTTT.

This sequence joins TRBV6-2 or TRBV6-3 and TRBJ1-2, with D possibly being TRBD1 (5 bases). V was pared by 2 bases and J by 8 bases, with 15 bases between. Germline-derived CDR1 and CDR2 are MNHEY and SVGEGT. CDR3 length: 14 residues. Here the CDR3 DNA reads TGTGCCAGCAGTTACGAAGGGGTGATGCGGGGCTACACCTTC. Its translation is CASSYEGVMRGYTF.

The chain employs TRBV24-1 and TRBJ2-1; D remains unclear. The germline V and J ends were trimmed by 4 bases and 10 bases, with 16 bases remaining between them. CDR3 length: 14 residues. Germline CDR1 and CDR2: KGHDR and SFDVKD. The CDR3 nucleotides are TGTGCCACCAGTGACCCTCCTAGGCGAAGGGAGCAGTTCTTC. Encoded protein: CATSDPPRRREQFF.

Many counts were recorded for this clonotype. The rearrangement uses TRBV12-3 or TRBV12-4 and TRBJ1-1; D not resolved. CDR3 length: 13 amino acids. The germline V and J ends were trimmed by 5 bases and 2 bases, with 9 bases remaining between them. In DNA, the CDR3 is TGTGCCAGCAGTCCGACACCCAACACTGAAGCTTTCTTT. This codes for CASSPTPNTEAFF.

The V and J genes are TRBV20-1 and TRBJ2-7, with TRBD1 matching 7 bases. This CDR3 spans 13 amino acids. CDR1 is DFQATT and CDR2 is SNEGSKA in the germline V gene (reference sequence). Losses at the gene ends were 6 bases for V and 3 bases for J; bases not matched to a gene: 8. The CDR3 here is CSASHRDSYEQYF. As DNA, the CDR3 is TGCAGTGCCTCACACCGGGACAGCTACGAGCAGTACTTC.

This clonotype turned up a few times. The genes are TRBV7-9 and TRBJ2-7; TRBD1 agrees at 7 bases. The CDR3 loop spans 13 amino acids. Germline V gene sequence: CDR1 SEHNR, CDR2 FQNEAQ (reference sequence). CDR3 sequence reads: CASSLAGGQLSFV. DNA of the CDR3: TGTGCCAGCAGCTTAGCAGGGGGACAGCTCAGTTTTGTC.

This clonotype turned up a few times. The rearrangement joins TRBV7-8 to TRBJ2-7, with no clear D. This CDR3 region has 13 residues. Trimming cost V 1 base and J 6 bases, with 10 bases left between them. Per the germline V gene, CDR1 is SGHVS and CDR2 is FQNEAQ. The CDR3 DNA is TGTGCCAGCAGCTTAGTAGAAGCGTCCGAGCAGTACTTC. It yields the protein CASSLVEASEQYF.

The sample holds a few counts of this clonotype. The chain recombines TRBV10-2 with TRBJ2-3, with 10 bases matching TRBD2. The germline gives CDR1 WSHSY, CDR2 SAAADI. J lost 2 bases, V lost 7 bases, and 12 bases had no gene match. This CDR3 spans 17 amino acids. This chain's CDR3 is CASNPLAGGFLTDTQYF. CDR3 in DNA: TGCGCCAGCAATCCCTTAGCGGGGGGCTTCCTCACAGATACGCAGTATTTT.

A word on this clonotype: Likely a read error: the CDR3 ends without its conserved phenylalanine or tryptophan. The CDR3 is CASSPLLTGNTIYS. The CDR3 region has the DNA TGTGCCAGCAGCCCTCTACTCACTGGAAACACCATATATTCT. The chain recombines TRBV7-8 with TRBJ1-3; the D is unclear. Germline CDR1 is SGHVS and CDR2 is FQNEAQ. The CDR3 sequence is 14 residues long. Trimming stripped 5 bases from V and 2 bases from J, with 10 bases between.

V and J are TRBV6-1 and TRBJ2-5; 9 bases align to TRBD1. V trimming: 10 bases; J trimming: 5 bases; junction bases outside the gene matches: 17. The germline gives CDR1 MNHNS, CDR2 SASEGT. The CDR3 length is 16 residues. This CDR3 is CATHRLKTGGGETQYF. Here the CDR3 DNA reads TGTGCCACCCACAGACTCAAAACAGGGGGCGGCGAGACCCAGTACTTC.

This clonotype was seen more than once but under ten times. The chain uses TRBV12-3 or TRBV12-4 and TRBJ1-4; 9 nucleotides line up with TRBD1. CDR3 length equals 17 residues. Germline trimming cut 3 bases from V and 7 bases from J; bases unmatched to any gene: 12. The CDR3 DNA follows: TGTGCCAGCAGTTTCTCTAGTCCCGGACAGGGGCTTGAAAAACTGTTTTTT. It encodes CASSFSSPGQGLEKLFF.